This passage covers 27 T cell receptor beta chains from one sample sequenced in a study of cytomegalovirus exposure and HLA in healthy donors. PCR amplification relied on 60 Vbeta primers (plus 13 Jbeta primers). Only in-frame clones appear in the TCRdb table, and some are missing; sequencing was by immunoSEQ multiplex PCR. The data show some 160,000 clones, approximately 80% seen once. Sample: PBMCs. The source is a woman between 40 and 55 years old in good health and CMV-seropositive.

On this clone itself: The junction departs from the called germline gene at one end, perhaps through a read error. The gene calls are TRBV20-1 and TRBJ2-7; 7 bases are a match to TRBD2. The CDR3 consists of 10 residues. Germline CDR1 reads DFQATT; CDR2 reads SNEGSKA (reference sequence). CDR3 sequence reads: CSATSGTIGF. DNA for the CDR3: TGCAGTGCTACTTCCGGGACTATTGGATTC.

This clone was seen a few times. This sequence joins TRBV7-2 and TRBJ1-3; D ambiguous. V shed 7 bases and J shed 8 bases, with 12 bases lying between them. Germline V gives CDR1 SGHTA, CDR2 FQGNSA. The length of the CDR3 is 12 residues. The CDR3 DNA sequence: TGTGCCAGCACCCGAGGGATGGACACCATATATTTT. This encodes CASTRGMDTIYF. Full variable domain (remainder filled in from reference TRBV7-2 and TRBJ1-3): GAGVSQSPSNKVTEKGKDVELRCDPISGHTALYWYRQSLGQGLEFLIYFQGNSAPDKSGLPSDRFSAERTGGSVSTLTIQRTQQEDSAVYLCASTRGMDTIYFGEGSWLTVV.

The chain uses TRBV28 and TRBJ1-2; D remains ambiguous. The ends were cut back, 2 bases at V and 0 bases at J, with 4 bases in the middle. Germline V CDR1 and CDR2: MDHEN, SYDVKM. The CDR3 runs 13 residues. Here the CDR3 reads CASSLTANYGYTF. Written as DNA, the CDR3 is TGTGCCAGCAGTTTAACTGCTAACTATGGCTACACCTTC.

This clone was detected once. The chain combines TRBV7-2 with TRBJ1-1; D is perhaps TRBD1 (6 bases). The CDR3 runs to 11 residues. Germline V gene lookup returns CDR1 SGHTA and CDR2 FQGNSA. Trimming stripped 11 bases from V and 12 bases from J, with 19 bases between. CDR3 protein: CAYAEGGKPFF. For the CDR3, the DNA is TGTGCCTACGCGGAGGGGGGGAAGCCTTTCTTT. The entire variable domain, with the rest obtained from reference TRBV7-2 and TRBJ1-1, is as follows: GAGVSQSPSNKVTEKGKDVELRCDPISGHTALYWYRQSLGQGLEFLIYFQGNSAPDKSGLPSDRFSAERTGGSVSTLTIQRTQQEDSAVYLCAYAEGGKPFFGQGTRLTVV.

This chain uses TRBV27 with TRBJ1-5; D gene unclear. The CDR3 sequence is 15 residues long. Trimming took 0 bases from V and 1 from J, leaving 7 bases between them. Germline assignment: CDR1 MNHEY and CDR2 SMNVEV (reference sequence). The CDR3 DNA is TGTGCCAGCAGTTTATCGCGGCAGAGCAATCAGCCCCAGCATTTT. It codes for CASSLSRQSNQPQHF.

Turning to this clone: The same CDR3 arises from other DNA sequences in this sample as well. The chain couples TRBV28 to TRBJ1-2; weak D call: TRBD1 (6 bases). This CDR3 has 12 residues. With 2 bases removed from V and 5 bases from J, the gap between germline ends came to 6 bases. Germline values: CDR1 MDHEN, CDR2 SYDVKM. The CDR3 bases are TGTGCCAGCAGTTTAAGGGGGTATGGCTACACCTTC. Its translation is CASSLRGYGYTF.

V usage is TRBV7-8 and J usage is TRBJ1-4; 7 bases align to TRBD1. The germline CDR1 and CDR2 sequences are SGHVS and FQNEAQ. This CDR3 contains 14 residues. The J segment lost 7 bases and the V segment lost 3 bases, leaving 5 bases of the junction unmatched. CDR3: CASSLRYRGEKLFF. CDR3 DNA sequence: TGTGCCAGCAGCTTGCGCTACAGGGGTGAAAAACTGTTTTTT.

This chain uses TRBV7-2 with TRBJ2-1; TRBD2 matches at 8 bases. The CDR3 length is 16 residues. The V segment lost 5 bases and the J segment 4 bases; nucleotides outside the gene matches: 10. Germline V gene data show CDR1 as SGHTA and CDR2 as FQGNSA. The CDR3 nucleotides are TGTGCCAGCAGCCACGACGGGACTAGGGGGTACAATGAGCAGTTCTTC. It specifies CASSHDGTRGYNEQFF.

This chain links TRBV28 with TRBJ1-1; D possibly corresponds to TRBD1 (6 bases). Germline assignment: CDR1 MDHEN and CDR2 SYDVKM. V lost 6 bases and J lost 8, with 7 bases in between. The CDR3 contains 10 residues. The CDR3 sequence: CASSGTEAFF. CDR3 in DNA: TGTGCCAGCAGCGGGACAGAAGCTTTCTTT.

The chain couples TRBV19 to TRBJ1-2; 10 bases agree with TRBD1. This CDR3 contains 17 residues. V shed 6 bases and J 4 bases; nucleotides not matched to a gene: 14. Germline V CDR1 and CDR2: LNHDA, SQIVND (reference sequence). The CDR3: CASSRGQGRNRGYGYTF. In DNA form, the CDR3 reads TGTGCCAGTAGCCGGGGACAGGGGAGGAACCGGGGCTATGGCTACACCTTC.

J is TRBJ1-1 and V is TRBV29-1; no reliable D call. V was trimmed by 4 bases and J by 7 bases, leaving 13 bases between them. The CDR3 has 12 residues. Germline V gene lookup returns CDR1 SQVTM and CDR2 ANQGSEA. CDR3 in amino acids: CSVVISGGEAFF. In nucleotides, the CDR3 is TGCAGCGTTGTTATATCTGGCGGTGAAGCTTTCTTT.

The table lists this clone with a few counts. The chain links TRBV6-5 to TRBJ2-3, with D possibly being TRBD2 (6 bases). The V end lost 3 bases, the J end lost 4 bases, and 11 bases lay between the germline ends. The CDR3 is made up of 14 amino acids. The germline gives CDR1 MNHEY, CDR2 SVGAGI. CDR3 sequence (DNA): TGTGCCAGCAGTTATGGACTAAGGGCAGATACGCAGTATTTT. This translates into CASSYGLRADTQYF.

The gene calls are TRBV5-1 and TRBJ1-4, with D possibly being TRBD1 (5 bases). This CDR3 contains 15 residues. CDR1 and CDR2 (germline): SGHRS, YFSETQ. Trimming shortened V by 0 bases and J by 8 bases, and 14 bases separated the two germline ends. CDR3 nucleotide sequence: TGCGCCAGCAGCTTGGCCGGCAGGGTAGGCGAAAAACTGTTTTTT. Translated: CASSLAGRVGEKLFF. Full variable domain (outside the CDR3, taken from reference TRBV5-1 and TRBJ1-4): KAGVTQTPRYLIKTRGQQVTLSCSPISGHRSVSWYQQTPGQGLQFLFEYFSETQRNKGNFPGRFSGRQFSNSRSEMNVSTLELGDSALYLCASSLAGRVGEKLFFGSGTQLSVL.

J is TRBJ1-5 and V is TRBV5-1; D uncertain. V was pared by 4 bases and J by 7 bases, with 15 bases between. The CDR3 has 14 amino acids. Germline loops: CDR1 SGHRS, CDR2 YFSETQ. CDR3 sequence (DNA): TGCGCCAGCAGCCTCGGGGAACCATGGCAGCCCCAGCATTTT. It specifies CASSLGEPWQPQHF.

The table lists this clone with a few counts. The V call is TRBV7-9, the J call TRBJ1-4, with no clear D. V dropped 1 base and J dropped 4 bases, with 10 bases sitting between them. Germline V gene sequence: CDR1 SEHNR, CDR2 FQNEAQ (reference sequence). The CDR3 has 15 amino acids. CDR3 residues: CASSLVGLGNEKLFF. The CDR3 DNA reads as TGTGCCAGCAGCTTAGTCGGACTCGGTAATGAAAAACTGTTTTTT. The full variable domain, with the rest looked up from reference TRBV7-9 and TRBJ1-4, is DTGVSQNPRHKITKRGQNVTFRCDPISEHNRLYWYRQTLGQGPEFLTYFQNEAQLEKSRLLSDRFSAERPKGSFSTLEIQRTEQGDSAMYLCASSLVGLGNEKLFFGSGTQLSVL.

The chain has TRBV7-9 and TRBJ1-5; D uncertain. Germline-derived CDR1 and CDR2 are SEHNR and FQNEAQ (reference sequence). Trimming took 0 bases from V and 2 from J, leaving 8 bases between them. CDR3 length: 15 amino acids. This CDR3 is CASSLAGVRNQPQHF. CDR3 coding DNA: TGTGCCAGCAGCTTAGCCGGGGTCCGCAATCAGCCCCAGCATTTT.

The gene calls are TRBV5-6 and TRBJ2-7, with 8 bases that match TRBD1. The germline CDR1 and CDR2 sequences are SGHDT and YYEEEE. The CDR3 sequence is 15 residues long. V shed 2 bases, J shed 3 bases, and the junction held 7 bases outside the gene matches. The CDR3 DNA follows: TGTGCCAGCAGCTTCACCCCCAGGGGGCTCTACGAGCAGTACTTC. Amino acids: CASSFTPRGLYEQYF.

This clone was detected once. The rearrangement joins TRBV7-2 to TRBJ2-5; 9 positions match TRBD2. CDR1 and CDR2 (germline): SGHTA, FQGNSA. The CDR3 sequence is 16 residues long. J was trimmed by 3 bases and V by 3 bases; bases with no gene match: 8. The DNA for the CDR3 is TGTGCCAGCAGCTTGGCAGCGGGGGGCCTCGAAGAGACCCAGTACTTC. Its translation is CASSLAAGGLEETQYF.

The chain links TRBV28 to TRBJ1-2, with 7 positions matching TRBD1. CDR1 MDHEN and CDR2 SYDVKM come from the germline V gene. Germline trimming cut 5 bases from V and 5 bases from J; bases unmatched to any gene: 8. CDR3 size: 14 residues. The CDR3 region has the DNA TGTGCCAGCAGTCAACCGGGACAGCCATATGGCTACACCTTC. This sequence encodes CASSQPGQPYGYTF.

The chain carries TRBV29-1 and TRBJ2-7; the match to TRBD2 covers 16 bases. The CDR3 spans 17 residues. J was trimmed by 1 base and V by 0 bases; bases with no gene match: 3. Germline V CDR1 and CDR2: SQVTM, ANQGSEA. CDR3 protein: CSVEDGTSGGASYEQYF. The CDR3 DNA is TGCAGCGTTGAAGATGGGACTAGCGGGGGGGCTTCCTACGAGCAGTACTTC.

The chain is built from TRBV7-9 and TRBJ2-7; D might be TRBD1 (6 bases). Germline values: CDR1 SEHNR, CDR2 FQNEAQ (reference sequence). Trimming shortened V by 1 base and J by 0 bases, and 16 bases separated the two germline ends. The CDR3 totals 17 residues. In nucleotides, the CDR3 is TGTGCCAGCAGCTTAGGGTATCCGGGACATCGCTCCTACGAGCAGTACTTC. This encodes CASSLGYPGHRSYEQYF.

The rearrangement links TRBV6-6 to TRBJ1-5; D remains unclear. The CDR3 totals 15 residues. Germline V CDR1 and CDR2: MNHNY, SVGAGI (reference sequence). The V end was cut by 2 bases, the J end by 4 bases, with 12 bases between. As DNA, the CDR3 is TGTGCCAGCAGTTACCGTACAGAAAATAATCAGCCCCAGCATTTT. Its translation is CASSYRTENNQPQHF.

This clone was observed a single time. This sequence joins TRBV7-2 and TRBJ2-7, with D unclear. The V gene lost 3 bases and the J gene lost 3 bases, with 3 bases spanning the gap. The CDR3 spans 11 residues. Germline values: CDR1 SGHTA, CDR2 FQGNSA. CDR3 DNA: TGTGCCAGCAGCTTCCGCTACGAGCAGTACTTC. Its protein is CASSFRYEQYF.

This clone was observed a few times. The V and J genes are TRBV5-4 and TRBJ2-6; no reliable D call. The CDR3 spans 15 residues. The germline gives CDR1 SGHNT, CDR2 YYREEE (reference sequence). Trimming pared 3 bases from V and 0 bases from J, leaving 7 bases between. The CDR3 protein is CASSYPGSGANVLTF. DNA for the CDR3: TGTGCCAGCAGCTACCCCGGCTCTGGGGCCAACGTCCTGACTTTC. Combining the CDR3 with reference TRBV5-4 and TRBJ2-6 gives the whole variable domain ETGVTQSPTHLIKTRGQQVTLRCSSQSGHNTVSWYQQALGQGPQFIFQYYREEENGRGNFPPRFSGLQFPNYSSELNVNALELDDSALYLCASSYPGSGANVLTFGAGSRLTVL.

The chain carries TRBV19 and TRBJ1-5, with a tentative D call TRBD1 (5 bases). CDR3 size: 17 residues. Germline CDR1 reads LNHDA; CDR2 reads SQIVND (reference sequence). The V and J ends lost 6 bases and 0 bases respectively, with 18 bases between them. CDR3 amino acids: CASSAWGGSISNQPQHF. DNA for the CDR3: TGTGCCAGTAGCGCCTGGGGGGGTTCGATTAGCAATCAGCCCCAGCATTTT. Together with reference TRBV19 and TRBJ1-5, the CDR3 gives the full variable domain: DGGITQSPKYLFRKEGQNVTLSCEQNLNHDAMYWYRQDPGQGLRLIYYSQIVNDFQKGDIAEGYSVSREKKESFPLTVTSAQKNPTAFYLCASSAWGGSISNQPQHFGDGTRLSIL.

J is TRBJ2-3 and V is TRBV11-2, with 7 positions matching TRBD2. The V gene end was trimmed by 4 bases and the J gene end by 0 bases; junction bases not matched to a gene: 4. CDR3 length: 15 residues. Looked up from germline, CDR1 is SGHAT and CDR2 is FQNNGV. The CDR3 DNA reads as TGTGCCAGCAGCTCGGGACTACCTAGCACAGATACGCAGTATTTT. It specifies CASSSGLPSTDTQYF.

This clone came up once. The rearrangement links TRBV12-2 to TRBJ1-6; no check of the table's D call, TRBD1, against the DNA was made. TRBV12-2 is deemed a pseudogene. CDR3 size: 14 residues. The chain's CDR3 is CASRRGTLDSPLHF. As DNA, the CDR3 is TGTGCAAGTCGACGAGGGACACTGGATTCACCCCTCCACTTT.